The 32 T cell receptor beta chains given below trace back to one sample, sequenced in a study of blood T cell repertoires in COVID-19. Profiled with immunoSEQ multiplex PCR; TCRdb holds only in-frame clones, not every one. The table includes 100,000 to 150,000 clones, approximately 80% detected once. Material for sequencing was peripheral blood. The origin of the receptors is a woman in her 70s with acute or convalescent COVID-19.

This chain uses TRBV7-6 with TRBJ2-6; D remains unclear. This CDR3 spans 13 amino acids. Trimming cost V 6 bases and J 1 base, with 4 bases left between them. CDR1 is SGHVS, CDR2 FNYEAQ, per germline. The CDR3 bases are TGTGCCAGCAGTCCTTCTGGGGCCAACGTCCTGACTTTC. This translates into CASSPSGANVLTF.

The rearrangement joins TRBV7-8 to TRBJ1-4; no clear D gene. This CDR3 contains 14 residues. Germline V lookup: CDR1 SGHVS, CDR2 FQNEAQ. Trimming removed 5 bases at V and 0 bases at J, with 7 bases between. CDR3 protein: CASSPRSTNEKLFF. CDR3 bases: TGTGCCAGCAGCCCTAGATCAACTAATGAAAAACTGTTTTTT.

Regarding this clone: Other DNA sequences of this sample code for an identical CDR3. The V gene is TRBV5-8, the J gene TRBJ1-1; 7 bases line up with TRBD1. The germline gives CDR1 SGHTS, CDR2 YDEGEE. V lost 4 bases and J lost 1; bases outside the gene matches: 4. This CDR3 has 14 residues. In DNA form, the CDR3 reads TGTGCCAGCAGCCACCGGACAGGGAACACTGAAGCTTTCTTT. Its translation is CASSHRTGNTEAFF.

CDR3 region: CASSSRQGSNTEAFF. CDR3 DNA: TGCGCCAGCAGCTCCCGACAGGGCTCGAACACTGAAGCTTTCTTT. The V call is TRBV5-1, the J call TRBJ1-1; 7 bases map to TRBD1. Losses at the gene ends were 3 bases for V and 1 base for J; bases not matched to a gene: 6. The germline CDR1 and CDR2 sequences are SGHRS and YFSETQ. The CDR3 is 15 residues long. Supplemented by reference TRBV5-1 and TRBJ1-1, the full variable domain reads KAGVTQTPRYLIKTRGQQVTLSCSPISGHRSVSWYQQTPGQGLQFLFEYFSETQRNKGNFPGRFSGRQFSNSRSEMNVSTLELGDSALYLCASSSRQGSNTEAFFGQGTRLTVV.

The chain combines TRBV4-1 with TRBJ1-6; D perhaps matches TRBD1 (6 bases). From germline, CDR1 is MGHRA and CDR2 YSYEKL. The V gene lost 0 bases and the J gene lost 10 bases, with 13 bases spanning the gap. The CDR3 sequence is 15 residues long. The CDR3 sequence is CASSQDEGDRSPLHF. The CDR3, as DNA: TGCGCCAGCAGCCAAGACGAGGGGGACCGATCACCCCTCCACTTT.

CDR3 sequence (DNA): TGTGCCAGCAGCCCACCCGGACAGGGTCTATATGGCTACACCTTC. Protein product: CASSPPGQGLYGYTF. This sequence joins TRBV7-2 and TRBJ1-2; TRBD1 agrees at 8 bases. V lost 5 bases, J lost 5 bases, and 10 bases stayed unmatched. CDR1 is SGHTA and CDR2 is FQGNSA in the germline V gene. The CDR3 has 15 amino acids.

The chain uses TRBV3-1 (or the pseudogene TRBV3-2) and TRBJ1-2; D is uncertain. The CDR3 spans 13 residues. V lost 0 bases, J lost 4 bases, and 6 bases lay in between. Germline V gives CDR1 LGHDT, CDR2 YNNKEL (reference sequence). The chain's CDR3 is CASSQDIPYGYTF. CDR3 coding DNA: TGTGCCAGCAGCCAAGATATCCCCTATGGCTACACCTTC.

This chain joins TRBV14 and TRBJ1-3, with D possibly matching TRBD1 (6 bases). Germline values: CDR1 SGHDN, CDR2 FVKESK. V gave up 6 bases and J gave up 1 base, with 16 bases separating them. This CDR3 region has 16 residues. Here the CDR3 reads CASRITQGMSGNTIYF. DNA for the CDR3: TGTGCCAGCAGGATAACCCAGGGGATGTCTGGAAACACCATATATTTT.

V usage is TRBV9 and J usage is TRBJ1-2, with a possible D match to TRBD1 (5 bases). This CDR3 is built from 14 residues. Germline CDR1 is SGDLS and CDR2 is YYNGEE. V was pared by 0 bases and J by 6 bases, with 12 bases between. CDR3 nucleotide sequence: TGTGCCAGCAGCGTAGGGCAGGGTCAGGATGGCTACACCTTC. Protein: CASSVGQGQDGYTF.

The chain employs TRBV7-6 and TRBJ1-4, with D unresolved. This CDR3 comprises 16 residues. Germline V gene sequence: CDR1 SGHVS, CDR2 FNYEAQ. Trimming shortened V by 5 bases and J by 5 bases, and 18 bases separated the two germline ends. CDR3 protein: CASSPSLIFANEKLFF. DNA of the CDR3: TGTGCCAGCAGCCCTAGCCTGATTTTTGCCAATGAAAAACTGTTTTTT.

The chain links TRBV11-3 to TRBJ1-2; unclear D gene. The V gene's germline CDR1 is SGHNT and CDR2 YENEEA. With 8 bases removed from V and 0 bases from J, the gap between germline ends came to 10 bases. This CDR3 comprises 13 residues. In nucleotides, the CDR3 is TGTGCCAGCGGAGGCAGGCCTAACTATGGCTACACCTTC. This translates into CASGGRPNYGYTF.

The chain links TRBV10-2 to TRBJ2-5; possible D gene TRBD1, 5 bases. Germline V gene data show CDR1 as WSHSY and CDR2 as SAAADI. The germline V and J ends were trimmed by 1 base and 5 bases, with 14 bases remaining between them. The CDR3 length is 15 residues. DNA of the CDR3: TGCGCCAGCAGTGAGTTTTGGATGGGGCAGGAGACCCAGTACTTC. It is translated as CASSEFWMGQETQYF.

This clone was recorded only once. The chain couples TRBV3-1 (or the pseudogene TRBV3-2) to TRBJ1-1, with TRBD1 as a possible D gene (6 bases). Trimming stripped 0 bases from V and 8 bases from J, with 22 bases between. This CDR3 region has 17 residues. Looked up from germline, CDR1 is LGHDT and CDR2 is YNNKEL (reference sequence). CDR3 nucleotides: TGTGCCAGCAGCCAAGATGGACAGAGCGAGGCGGAGCGAGAAGCTTTCTTT. Residues: CASSQDGQSEAEREAFF.

On this clone itself: The sample has other DNA sequences that encode this CDR3 too. This chain joins TRBV7-2 and TRBJ1-5; D call uncertain. The CDR3 sequence is 13 residues long. Germline V gene lookup returns CDR1 SGHTA and CDR2 FQGNSA. The V gene lost 2 bases and the J gene lost 7 bases, with 9 bases spanning the gap. The CDR3 DNA follows: TGTGCCAGCAGCTTAAGAGGGAACCAGCCCCAGCATTTT. It translates to CASSLRGNQPQHF.

A word on this clone: An end of the junction differs from the germline gene, which may be a read error. The chain uses TRBV30 and TRBJ1-1; D remains unclear. Germline V gene data show CDR1 as GTSNPN and CDR2 as SVGIG (reference sequence). There are 12 residues in the CDR3. CDR3 sequence: CAWSVGRQRYIF. The CDR3 nucleotides read TGTGCCTGGAGTGTGGGTCGGCAGAGGTACATCTTT.

The V and J genes are TRBV5-5 and TRBJ1-4, with D possibly matching TRBD1 (6 bases). The CDR3 contains 15 residues. Deletions cut 6 bases from V and 0 bases from J, with 12 bases between. Germline-derived CDR1 and CDR2 are SGHKS and YYEKEE (reference sequence). The CDR3 bases are TGTGCCAGCAACCTACAGGGCACAACTAATGAAAAACTGTTTTTT. It yields the protein CASNLQGTTNEKLFF.

V gene TRBV6-5 combines with J gene TRBJ1-6; D is perhaps TRBD1 (6 bases). From germline, CDR1 is MNHEY and CDR2 SVGAGI. The length of the CDR3 is 14 residues. V lost 8 bases and J lost 0, with 8 bases in between. DNA of the CDR3: TGTGCCAGCGGACAGAGCTCCTATAATTCACCCCTCCACTTT. Protein product: CASGQSSYNSPLHF.

This chain connects TRBV19 to TRBJ1-1; TRBD1 agrees at 8 bases. V lost 5 bases to trimming and J lost 6 bases; unmatched junction nucleotides: 11. Germline V gene lookup returns CDR1 LNHDA and CDR2 SQIVND (reference sequence). This CDR3 is built from 15 residues. CDR3 sequence: CASSLHRDRRPEAFF. CDR3 coding DNA: TGTGCCAGTAGTCTTCACCGGGACAGGCGCCCTGAAGCTTTCTTT.

This clone turned up a few times. This chain's CDR3 is CAWTGTGLDGYTF. The CDR3 nucleotides are TGTGCCTGGACCGGAACAGGGTTGGATGGCTACACCTTC. The rearrangement links TRBV30 to TRBJ1-2, with TRBD1 as a possible D gene (6 bases). The V end was cut by 4 bases, the J end by 6 bases, with 15 bases between. CDR1 is GTSNPN, CDR2 SVGIG, per germline (reference sequence). This CDR3 comprises 13 residues.

In nucleotides, the CDR3 is TGTGCCAGCAGTACGGGTGGTGGCTACACCTTC. Protein: CASSTGGGYTF. This chain joins TRBV6-6 and TRBJ1-2; D gene unclear. Trimming pared 5 bases from V and 7 bases from J, leaving 8 bases between. Germline CDR1 MNHNY, CDR2 SVGAGI (reference sequence). The CDR3 loop spans 11 amino acids.

V is TRBV11-3 and J is TRBJ2-7, with TRBD2 matching over 8 bases. Germline V CDR1 and CDR2: SGHNT, YENEEA. The CDR3 has 15 residues. Losses at the gene ends were 4 bases for V and 7 bases for J; bases not matched to a gene: 12. DNA for the CDR3: TGTGCCAGCAGCTCCCGCGGACTAGCTTTCTATGAGCAGTACTTC. It codes for CASSSRGLAFYEQYF.

The CDR3 loop is CASSLEAGRGHGYTF. CDR3 nucleotides: TGTGCCAGCAGCTTAGAGGCAGGTCGGGGTCATGGCTACACCTTC. This chain connects TRBV7-2 to TRBJ1-2, with unresolved D. V was clipped by 1 base and J by 6 bases, with 15 bases between them. There are 15 residues in the CDR3. Per germline, CDR1 SGHTA and CDR2 FQGNSA. The full variable domain, its missing parts supplied by reference TRBV7-2 and TRBJ1-2, is GAGVSQSPSNKVTEKGKDVELRCDPISGHTALYWYRQSLGQGLEFLIYFQGNSAPDKSGLPSDRFSAERTGGSVSTLTIQRTQQEDSAVYLCASSLEAGRGHGYTFGSGTRLTVV.

The chain couples TRBV6-5 to TRBJ1-1, with D hard to call. The CDR3 has 13 residues. Germline assignment: CDR1 MNHEY and CDR2 SVGAGI. The V gene lost 8 bases and the J gene lost 1 base, with 11 bases spanning the gap. The CDR3 nucleotides read TGTGCCAGCGCAGGCCAGACGAACACTGAAGCTTTCTTT. As protein: CASAGQTNTEAFF.

This sequence joins TRBV7-8 and TRBJ2-1; the match to TRBD2 covers 11 bases. Germline V gene lookup returns CDR1 SGHVS and CDR2 FQNEAQ. This CDR3 spans 15 amino acids. V gave up 1 base and J gave up 8 bases; unmatched junction bases: 4. CDR3 region: CASSLGSGGADEQFF. CDR3 bases: TGTGCCAGCAGCTTAGGTAGCGGGGGGGCCGATGAGCAGTTCTTC.

V usage is TRBV9 and J usage is TRBJ1-1, with 7 bases matching TRBD1. Trimming removed 0 bases from V and 4 bases from J; junction bases left unmatched: 9. The germline gives CDR1 SGDLS, CDR2 YYNGEE. This CDR3 region has 16 residues. CDR3 sequence (DNA): TGTGCCAGCAGCGTAGATCCCCAGGGGGGAGTCACTGAAGCTTTCTTT. Translation gives CASSVDPQGGVTEAFF. Full variable domain (missing parts from reference TRBV9 and TRBJ1-1): DSGVTQTPKHLITATGQRVTLRCSPRSGDLSVYWYQQSLDQGLQFLIQYYNGEERAKGNILERFSAQQFPDLHSELNLSSLELGDSALYFCASSVDPQGGVTEAFFGQGTRLTVV.

For the CDR3, the DNA is TGTGCCAGCTCTCGCGGCGGGGAGCCGGGCGGGGAGCTGTTTTTT. It translates to CASSRGGEPGGELFF. The chain joins TRBV18 to TRBJ2-2, with D possibly TRBD2 on 6 matching bases. The CDR3 is made up of 15 amino acids. Germline CDR1 and CDR2: KGHSH and LQKENI. V was pared by 6 bases and J by 7 bases, with 18 bases between. Full variable domain (missing parts from reference TRBV18 and TRBJ2-2): NAGVMQNPRHLVRRRGQEARLRCSPMKGHSHVYWYRQLPEEGLKFMVYLQKENIIDESGMPKERFSAEFPKEGPSILRIQQVVRGDSAAYFCASSRGGEPGGELFFGEGSRLTVL.

This clone was detected a few times. V usage is TRBV11-2 and J usage is TRBJ2-7, with TRBD1 matching over 7 bases. Trimming at V came to 5 bases and at J to 4 bases, leaving 5 bases not matched to a gene. The CDR3 contains 13 residues. Germline V gene sequence: CDR1 SGHAT, CDR2 FQNNGV. This CDR3 is CASSTGQNYEQYF. DNA for the CDR3: TGTGCCAGCAGCACGGGACAGAATTACGAGCAGTACTTC.

J is TRBJ1-1 and V is TRBV18; 9 nucleotides line up with TRBD1. The CDR3 length is 15 residues. Germline V gene data show CDR1 as KGHSH and CDR2 as LQKENI. After removal of 6 bases from V and 2 bases from J, the junction contained 7 bases not matched to a gene. As DNA, the CDR3 is TGTGCCAGCTCTCTCGGGACAGGGCGCAACACTGAAGCTTTCTTT. Protein sequence: CASSLGTGRNTEAFF.

This clone showed up just a few times. The chain links TRBV11-3 to TRBJ1-1, with D unclear. This CDR3 spans 13 amino acids. Per the germline V gene, CDR1 is SGHNT and CDR2 is YENEEA. V lost 1 base and J 11 bases, leaving 14 bases between the germline ends. In nucleotides, the CDR3 is TGTGCCAGCAGCTTAGGTGGGAGATCTTTGGCTTTCTTT. Translation: CASSLGGRSLAFF.

A single count supports this clone. The V gene is TRBV27, the J gene TRBJ1-1; perhaps TRBD1 as D (5 bases). The ends were cut back, 2 bases at V and 4 bases at J, with 8 bases in the middle. There are 13 residues in the CDR3. The germline V gene encodes CDR1 MNHEY and CDR2 SMNVEV (reference sequence). CDR3 bases: TGTGCCAGCAGTTTACGGGGGTCCACTGAAGCTTTCTTT. It specifies CASSLRGSTEAFF.

J is TRBJ2-1 and V is TRBV5-6; the match to TRBD2 covers 7 bases. There are 17 residues in the CDR3. Germline loops: CDR1 SGHDT, CDR2 YYEEEE. The V gene end was trimmed by 4 bases and the J gene end by 0 bases; junction bases not matched to a gene: 10. This CDR3 reads CASSRRLALSSYNEQFF. The CDR3, as DNA: TGTGCCAGCAGCCGGCGACTAGCCTTGAGCTCCTACAATGAGCAGTTCTTC.

J is TRBJ2-7 and V is TRBV9, with a possible D match to TRBD2 (6 bases). V was shortened by 0 bases and J by 4 bases, with 11 bases between the two germline ends. The CDR3 consists of 14 residues. Germline V gene data show CDR1 as SGDLS and CDR2 as YYNGEE. CDR3 sequence: CASSVGQEGYEQYF. For the CDR3, the DNA is TGTGCCAGCAGCGTAGGGCAGGAGGGATACGAGCAGTACTTC.